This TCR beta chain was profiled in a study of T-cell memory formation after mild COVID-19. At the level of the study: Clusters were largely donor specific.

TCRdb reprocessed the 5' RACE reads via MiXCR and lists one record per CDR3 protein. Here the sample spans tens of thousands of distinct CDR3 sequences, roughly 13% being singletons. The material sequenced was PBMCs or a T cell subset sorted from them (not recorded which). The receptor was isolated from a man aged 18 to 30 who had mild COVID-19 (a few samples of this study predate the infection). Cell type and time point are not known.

The CDR3 loop reads CASSDSAYTDTQYF. Here the CDR3 DNA reads TGTGCCAGCAGTGACTCGGCTTACACAGATACGCAGTATTTT. The chain employs TRBV6-4 and TRBJ2-3, with no clear D. CDR1 MRHNA and CDR2 SNTAGT come from the germline V gene. Between the trimmed V and J ends, which lost 0 bases and 2 bases, there was a span of 6 bases. The CDR3 sequence is 14 residues long.